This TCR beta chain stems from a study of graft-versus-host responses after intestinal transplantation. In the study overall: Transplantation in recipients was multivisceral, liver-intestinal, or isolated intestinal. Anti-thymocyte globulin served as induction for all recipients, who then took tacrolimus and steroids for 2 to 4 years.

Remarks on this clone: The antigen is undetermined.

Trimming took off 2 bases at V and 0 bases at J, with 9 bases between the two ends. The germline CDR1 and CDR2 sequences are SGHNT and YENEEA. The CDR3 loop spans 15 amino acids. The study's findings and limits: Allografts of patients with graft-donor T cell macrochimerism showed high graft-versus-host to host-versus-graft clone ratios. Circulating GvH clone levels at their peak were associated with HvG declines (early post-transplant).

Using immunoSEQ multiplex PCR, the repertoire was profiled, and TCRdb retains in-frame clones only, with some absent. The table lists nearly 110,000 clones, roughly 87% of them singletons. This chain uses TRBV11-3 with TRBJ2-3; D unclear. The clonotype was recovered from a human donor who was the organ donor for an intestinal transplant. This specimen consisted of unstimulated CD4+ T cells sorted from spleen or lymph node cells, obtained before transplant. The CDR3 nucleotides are TGTGCCAGCAGCTTATTCGCGCGGAGCACAGATACGCAGTATTTT. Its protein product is CASSLFARSTDTQYF.